This T cell receptor (beta chain) is from a study of beta chain features in type 1 diabetes. Sequenced material consisted of expressed TCRB transcripts (all of the isolated RNA was reverse transcribed). Produced via immunoSEQ multiplex PCR; TCRdb's table is partial and in-frame only. The sample shows over 55,000 clones, roughly half of them seen only once. Study results and limitations: Naive, central memory and regulatory TCRB repertoires appeared more similar among patients than healthy donors. Among patients with Type 1 diabetes, TCRB CDR3s were moderately but significantly shorter in every one of the four CD4+ subsets.

CDR3 length: 13 amino acids. Trimming cost V 4 bases and J 5 bases, with 10 bases left between them. The germline V gene has CDR1 SGHTA and CDR2 FQGNSA. This clone was seen a few times. Its target is unknown. Each of the CD4+ naive, central memory, regulatory and stem cell-like memory populations was sorted via CD45RO/CCR7/CD25/CD127/CD95/CD27. The receptor was isolated from a woman aged 40 to 49 with type 1 diabetes. The material sequenced was Tregs from blood. The V and J genes are TRBV7-2 and TRBJ2-3, with D unresolved. DNA for the CDR3: TGTGCCAGCAGCTCCGGGTTCCGAGATACGCAGTATTTT. Its translation: CASSSGFRDTQYF.